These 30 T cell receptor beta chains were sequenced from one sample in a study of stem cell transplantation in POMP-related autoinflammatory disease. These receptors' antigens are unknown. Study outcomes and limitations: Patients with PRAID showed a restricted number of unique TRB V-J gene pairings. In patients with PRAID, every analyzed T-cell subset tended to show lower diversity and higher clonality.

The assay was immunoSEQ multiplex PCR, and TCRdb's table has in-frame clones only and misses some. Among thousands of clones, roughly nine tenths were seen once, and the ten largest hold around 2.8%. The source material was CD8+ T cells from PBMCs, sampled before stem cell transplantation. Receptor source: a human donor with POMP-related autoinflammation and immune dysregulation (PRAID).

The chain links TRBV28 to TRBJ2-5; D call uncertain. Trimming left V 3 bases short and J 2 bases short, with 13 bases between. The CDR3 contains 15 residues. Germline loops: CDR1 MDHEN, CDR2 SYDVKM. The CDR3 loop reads CASSFMGDQQETQYF. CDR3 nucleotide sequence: TGTGCCAGCAGTTTTATGGGTGACCAGCAAGAGACCCAGTACTTC. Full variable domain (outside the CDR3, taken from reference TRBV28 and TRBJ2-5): DVKVTQSSRYLVKRTGEKVFLECVQDMDHENMFWYRQDPGLGLRLIYFSYDVKMKEKGDIPEGYSVSREKKERFSLILESASTNQTSMYLCASSFMGDQQETQYFGPGTRLLVL.

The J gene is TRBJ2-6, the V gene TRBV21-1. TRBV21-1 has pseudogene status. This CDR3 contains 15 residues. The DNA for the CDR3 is TGTGCCAGTTTGGGGGTCATCTCTGGGGCCAACGTCCTGACTTTC. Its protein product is CASLGVISGANVLTF.

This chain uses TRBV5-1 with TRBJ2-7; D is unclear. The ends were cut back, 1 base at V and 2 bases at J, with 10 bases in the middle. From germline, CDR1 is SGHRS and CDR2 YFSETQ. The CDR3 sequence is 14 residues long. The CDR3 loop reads CASSLRVLPYEQYF. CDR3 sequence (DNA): TGCGCCAGCAGCTTGAGGGTTTTGCCCTACGAGCAGTACTTC.

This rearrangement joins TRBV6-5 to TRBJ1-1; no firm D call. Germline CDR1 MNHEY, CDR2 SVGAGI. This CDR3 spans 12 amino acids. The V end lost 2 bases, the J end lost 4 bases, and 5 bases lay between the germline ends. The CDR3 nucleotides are TGTGCCAGCAGTTACCTGGGCACTGAAGCTTTCTTT. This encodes CASSYLGTEAFF.

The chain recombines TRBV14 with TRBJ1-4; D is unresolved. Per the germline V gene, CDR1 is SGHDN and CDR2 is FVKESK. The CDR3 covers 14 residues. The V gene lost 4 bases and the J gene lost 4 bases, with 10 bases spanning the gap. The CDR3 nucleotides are TGTGCCAGCAGCCCCTCCGGATATAATGAAAAACTGTTTTTT. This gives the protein CASSPSGYNEKLFF. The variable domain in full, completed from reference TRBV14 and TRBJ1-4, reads EAGVTQFPSHSVIEKGQTVTLRCDPISGHDNLYWYRRVMGKEIKFLLHFVKESKQDESGMPNNRFLAERTGGTYSTLKVQPAELEDSGVYFCASSPSGYNEKLFFGSGTQLSVL.

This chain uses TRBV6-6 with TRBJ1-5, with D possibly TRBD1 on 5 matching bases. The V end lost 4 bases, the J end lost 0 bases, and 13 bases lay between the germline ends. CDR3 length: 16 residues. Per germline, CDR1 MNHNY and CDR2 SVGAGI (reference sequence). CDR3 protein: CASSFLYGASNQPQHF. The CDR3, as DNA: TGTGCCAGCAGTTTCCTCTATGGGGCTAGCAATCAGCCCCAGCATTTT.

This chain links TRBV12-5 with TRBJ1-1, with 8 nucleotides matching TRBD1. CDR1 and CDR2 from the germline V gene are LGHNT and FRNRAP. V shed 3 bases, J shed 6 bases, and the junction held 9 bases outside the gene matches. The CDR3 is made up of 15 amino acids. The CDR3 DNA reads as TGTGCTAGTGGTTTCGGGGGCAGGGGGCCCGCTGAAGCTTTCTTT. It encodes CASGFGGRGPAEAFF.

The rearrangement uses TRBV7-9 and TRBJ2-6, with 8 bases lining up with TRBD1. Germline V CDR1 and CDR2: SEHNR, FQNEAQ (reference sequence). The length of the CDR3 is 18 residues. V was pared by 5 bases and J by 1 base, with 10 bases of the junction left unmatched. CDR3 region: CASSNHRGWGSGANVLTF. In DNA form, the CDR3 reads TGTGCCAGCAGCAACCACAGGGGGTGGGGATCTGGGGCCAACGTCCTGACTTTC.

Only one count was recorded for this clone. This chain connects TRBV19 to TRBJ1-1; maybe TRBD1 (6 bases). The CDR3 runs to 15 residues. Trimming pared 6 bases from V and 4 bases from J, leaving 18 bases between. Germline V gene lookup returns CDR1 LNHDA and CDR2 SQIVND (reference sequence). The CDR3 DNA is TGTGCCAGTAGCACAGGGCCGGGGGCGAGCACTGAAGCTTTCTTT. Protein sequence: CASSTGPGASTEAFF.

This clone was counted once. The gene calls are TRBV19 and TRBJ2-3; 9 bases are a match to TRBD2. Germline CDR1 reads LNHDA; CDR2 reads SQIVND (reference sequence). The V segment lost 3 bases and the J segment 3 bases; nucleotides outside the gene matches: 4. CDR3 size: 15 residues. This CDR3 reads CASSIWLAGTDTQYF. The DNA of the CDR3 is TGTGCCAGTAGTATTTGGCTAGCGGGAACAGATACGCAGTATTTT.

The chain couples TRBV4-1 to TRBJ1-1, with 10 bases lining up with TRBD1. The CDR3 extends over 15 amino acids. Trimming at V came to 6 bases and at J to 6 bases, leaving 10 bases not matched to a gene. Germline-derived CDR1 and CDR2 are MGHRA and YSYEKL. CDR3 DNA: TGCGCCAGCAGTCATCCGGGACAGGGGATCGCTGAAGCTTTCTTT. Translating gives CASSHPGQGIAEAFF.

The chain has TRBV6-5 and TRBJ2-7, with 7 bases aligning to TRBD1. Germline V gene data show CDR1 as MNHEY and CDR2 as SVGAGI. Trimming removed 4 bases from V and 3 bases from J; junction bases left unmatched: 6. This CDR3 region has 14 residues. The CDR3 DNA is TGTGCCAGCAGTTTCAGACAGGGCGGCTACGAGCAGTACTTC. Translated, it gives CASSFRQGGYEQYF.

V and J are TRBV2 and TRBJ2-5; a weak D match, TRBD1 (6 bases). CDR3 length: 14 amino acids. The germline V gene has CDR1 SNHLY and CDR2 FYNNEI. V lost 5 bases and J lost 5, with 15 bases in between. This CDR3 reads CASSTQGHGETQYF. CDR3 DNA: TGTGCCAGCAGTACACAGGGTCACGGCGAGACCCAGTACTTC.

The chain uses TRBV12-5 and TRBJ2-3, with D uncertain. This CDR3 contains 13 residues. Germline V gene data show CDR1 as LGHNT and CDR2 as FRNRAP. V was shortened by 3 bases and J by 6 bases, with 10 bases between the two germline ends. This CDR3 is CASGFSESDTQYF. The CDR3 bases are TGTGCTAGTGGTTTCTCAGAAAGTGATACGCAGTATTTT.

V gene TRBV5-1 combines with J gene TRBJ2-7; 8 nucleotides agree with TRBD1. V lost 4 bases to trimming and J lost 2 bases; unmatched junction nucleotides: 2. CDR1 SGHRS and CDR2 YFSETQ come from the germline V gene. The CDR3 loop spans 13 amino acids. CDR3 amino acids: CASSRGQAYEQYF. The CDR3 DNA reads TGCGCCAGCAGCCGGGGACAGGCCTACGAGCAGTACTTC.

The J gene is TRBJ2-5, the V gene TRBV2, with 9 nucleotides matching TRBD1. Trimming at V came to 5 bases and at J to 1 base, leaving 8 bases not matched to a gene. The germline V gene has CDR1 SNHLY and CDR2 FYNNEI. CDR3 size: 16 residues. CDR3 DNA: TGTGCCAGCAGTCCTGGACAGGGGAGGCTCCAAGAGACCCAGTACTTC. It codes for CASSPGQGRLQETQYF.

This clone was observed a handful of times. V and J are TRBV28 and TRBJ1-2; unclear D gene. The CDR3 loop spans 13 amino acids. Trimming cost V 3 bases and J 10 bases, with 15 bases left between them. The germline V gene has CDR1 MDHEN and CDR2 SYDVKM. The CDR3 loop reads CASSFRSRPDYTF. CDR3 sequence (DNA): TGTGCCAGCAGTTTTAGAAGCAGGCCTGACTACACCTTC.

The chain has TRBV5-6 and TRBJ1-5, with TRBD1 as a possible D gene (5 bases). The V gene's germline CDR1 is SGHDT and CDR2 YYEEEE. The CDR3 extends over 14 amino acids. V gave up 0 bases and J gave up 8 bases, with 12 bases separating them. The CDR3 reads CASSLGPGLKPQHF. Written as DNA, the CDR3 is TGTGCCAGCAGCTTGGGCCCAGGGTTGAAGCCCCAGCATTTT. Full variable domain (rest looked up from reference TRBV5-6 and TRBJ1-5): DAGVTQSPTHLIKTRGQQVTLRCSPKSGHDTVSWYQQALGQGPQFIFQYYEEEERQRGNFPDRFSGHQFPNYSSELNVNALLLGDSALYLCASSLGPGLKPQHFGDGTRLSIL.

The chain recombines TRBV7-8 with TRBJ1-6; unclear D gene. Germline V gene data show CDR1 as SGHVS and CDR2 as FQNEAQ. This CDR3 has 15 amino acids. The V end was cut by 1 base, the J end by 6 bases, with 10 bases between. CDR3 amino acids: CASSLGSRINSPLHF. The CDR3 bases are TGTGCCAGCAGCTTAGGTTCGCGGATTAATTCACCCCTCCACTTT.

The CDR3 DNA is TGTGCCAGCAGCTTGGAGAGGAACCATCAGCCCCAGCATTTT. It encodes CASSLERNHQPQHF. The chain has TRBV11-3 and TRBJ1-5, with no clear D. The germline V and J ends were trimmed by 3 bases and 5 bases, with 11 bases remaining between them. The CDR3 sequence is 14 residues long. The V gene's germline CDR1 is SGHNT and CDR2 YENEEA.

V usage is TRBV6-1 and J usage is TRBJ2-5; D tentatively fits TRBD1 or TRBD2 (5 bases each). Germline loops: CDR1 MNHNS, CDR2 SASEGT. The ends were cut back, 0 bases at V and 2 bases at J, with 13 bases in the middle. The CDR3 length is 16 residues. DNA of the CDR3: TGTGCCAGCAGTGAAGCCGACGGGACCCAACAAGAGACCCAGTACTTC. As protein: CASSEADGTQQETQYF.

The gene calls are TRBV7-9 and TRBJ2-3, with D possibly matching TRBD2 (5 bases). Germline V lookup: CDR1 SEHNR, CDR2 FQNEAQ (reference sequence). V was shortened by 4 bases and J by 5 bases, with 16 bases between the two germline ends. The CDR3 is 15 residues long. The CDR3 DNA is TGTGCCAGCAGCTCCGGGGAGCAGGCAGGAGATACGCAGTATTTT. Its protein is CASSSGEQAGDTQYF.

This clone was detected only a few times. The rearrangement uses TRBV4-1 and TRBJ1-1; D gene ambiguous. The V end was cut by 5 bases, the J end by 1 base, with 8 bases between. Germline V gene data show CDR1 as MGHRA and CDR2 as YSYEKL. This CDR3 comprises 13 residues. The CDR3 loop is CASSAKENTEAFF. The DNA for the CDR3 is TGCGCCAGCAGCGCGAAGGAGAACACTGAAGCTTTCTTT.

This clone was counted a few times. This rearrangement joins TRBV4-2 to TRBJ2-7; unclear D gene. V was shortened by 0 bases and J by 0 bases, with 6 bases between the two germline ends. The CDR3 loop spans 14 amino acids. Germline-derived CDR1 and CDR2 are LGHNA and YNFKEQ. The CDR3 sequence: CASSQEGTSYEQYF. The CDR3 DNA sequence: TGTGCCAGCAGCCAAGAGGGCACCTCCTACGAGCAGTACTTC.

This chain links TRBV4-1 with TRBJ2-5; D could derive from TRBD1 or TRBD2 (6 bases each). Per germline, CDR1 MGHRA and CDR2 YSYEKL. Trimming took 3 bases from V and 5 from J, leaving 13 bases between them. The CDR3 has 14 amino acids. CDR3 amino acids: CASSHIGGMETQYF. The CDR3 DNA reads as TGCGCCAGCAGCCATATCGGGGGCATGGAGACCCAGTACTTC.

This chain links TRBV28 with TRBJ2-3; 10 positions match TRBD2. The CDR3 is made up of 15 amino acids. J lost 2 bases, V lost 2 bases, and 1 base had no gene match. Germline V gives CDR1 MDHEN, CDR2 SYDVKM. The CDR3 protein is CASSLGLADTDTQYF. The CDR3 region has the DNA TGTGCCAGCAGTTTAGGACTAGCGGACACAGATACGCAGTATTTT.

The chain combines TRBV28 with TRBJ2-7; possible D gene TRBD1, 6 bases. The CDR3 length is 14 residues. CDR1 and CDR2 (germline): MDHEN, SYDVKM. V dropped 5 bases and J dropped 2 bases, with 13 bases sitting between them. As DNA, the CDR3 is TGTGCCAGCAGTCAGACAGGCGTAACCTACGAGCAGTACTTC. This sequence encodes CASSQTGVTYEQYF.

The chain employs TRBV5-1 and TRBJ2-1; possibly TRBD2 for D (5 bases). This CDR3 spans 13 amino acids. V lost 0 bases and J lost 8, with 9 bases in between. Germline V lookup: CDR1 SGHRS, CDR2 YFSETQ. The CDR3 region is CASSLGASYEQFF. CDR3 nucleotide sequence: TGCGCCAGCAGCTTGGGGGCTAGCTATGAGCAGTTCTTC.

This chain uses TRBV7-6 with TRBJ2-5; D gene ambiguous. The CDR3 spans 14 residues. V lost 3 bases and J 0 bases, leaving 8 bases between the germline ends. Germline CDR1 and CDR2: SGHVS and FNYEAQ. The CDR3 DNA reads TGTGCCAGCAGCTTCGACGGATACCAAGAGACCCAGTACTTC. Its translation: CASSFDGYQETQYF.

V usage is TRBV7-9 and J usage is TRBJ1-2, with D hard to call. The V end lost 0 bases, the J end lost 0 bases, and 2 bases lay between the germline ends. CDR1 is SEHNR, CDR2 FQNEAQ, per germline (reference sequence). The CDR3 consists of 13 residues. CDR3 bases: TGTGCCAGCAGCTTAGCCGCTAACTATGGCTACACCTTC. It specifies CASSLAANYGYTF.